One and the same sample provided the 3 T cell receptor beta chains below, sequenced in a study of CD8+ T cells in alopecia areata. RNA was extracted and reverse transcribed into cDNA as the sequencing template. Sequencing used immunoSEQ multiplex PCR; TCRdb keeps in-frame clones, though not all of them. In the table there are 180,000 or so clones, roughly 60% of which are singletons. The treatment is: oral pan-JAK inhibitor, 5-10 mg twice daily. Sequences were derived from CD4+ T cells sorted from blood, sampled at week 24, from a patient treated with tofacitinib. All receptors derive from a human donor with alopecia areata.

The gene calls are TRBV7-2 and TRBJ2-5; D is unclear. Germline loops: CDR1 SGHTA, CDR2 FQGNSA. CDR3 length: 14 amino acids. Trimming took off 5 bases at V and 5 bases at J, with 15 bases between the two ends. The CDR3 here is CASSRNSGAETQYF. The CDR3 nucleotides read TGTGCCAGCAGCCGAAACTCGGGTGCGGAGACCCAGTACTTC.

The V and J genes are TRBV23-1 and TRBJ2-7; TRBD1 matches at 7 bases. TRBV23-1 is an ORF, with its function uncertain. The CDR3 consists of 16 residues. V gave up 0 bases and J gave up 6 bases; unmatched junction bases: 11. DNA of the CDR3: TGCGCCAGCAGTCAATCCCGCGAGACAGGGAATGGCGAGCAGTACTTC. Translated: CASSQSRETGNGEQYF.

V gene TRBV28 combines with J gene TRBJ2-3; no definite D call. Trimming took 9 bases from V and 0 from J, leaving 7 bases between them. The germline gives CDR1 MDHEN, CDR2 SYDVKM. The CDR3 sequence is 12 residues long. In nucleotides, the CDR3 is TGTGCCAGTGAGAGTAGCACAGATACGCAGTATTTT. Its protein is CASESSTDTQYF.